These 19 T cell receptor beta chains came from one sample sequenced in a study of blood T cell repertoires in COVID-19. Method: immunoSEQ multiplex PCR; TCRdb's copy keeps in-frame clones and lacks some. The sample holds under 80,000 clones, around 85% seen once. The sample was peripheral blood. These TCRs come from a human donor in a cohort sampled during active COVID-19.

This chain uses TRBV5-1 with TRBJ1-6; possible D gene TRBD1, 6 bases. The CDR3 covers 14 residues. Germline V gene lookup returns CDR1 SGHRS and CDR2 YFSETQ. Between the trimmed V and J ends, which lost 0 bases and 8 bases, there was a span of 9 bases. CDR3 DNA: TGCGCCAGCAGCTTGGACAGGGTTGATTCACCCCTCCACTTT. Its translation: CASSLDRVDSPLHF.

This clone was detected a few times. The chain carries TRBV15 and TRBJ2-7, with D maybe TRBD2 (6 bases). There are 14 residues in the CDR3. In germline, CDR1 is LNHNV, CDR2 YYDKDF (reference sequence). V was trimmed by 5 bases and J by 3 bases, leaving 14 bases between them. As DNA, the CDR3 is TGTGCCACCAGCCCACGACTAGGTGACTACGAGCAGTACTTC. Translated, it gives CATSPRLGDYEQYF.

The chain carries TRBV4-2 and TRBJ2-1; 8 nucleotides match TRBD2. The CDR3 spans 19 residues. The germline V gene encodes CDR1 LGHNA and CDR2 YNFKEQ. J was trimmed by 4 bases and V by 1 base; bases with no gene match: 15. The CDR3 sequence: CASSQAPLGGGKAYNEQFF. In DNA, the CDR3 is TGTGCCAGCAGCCAAGCCCCCCTCGGGGGGGGTAAGGCATACAATGAGCAGTTCTTC.

The chain combines TRBV30 with TRBJ2-1; 11 bases fit TRBD1. The V and J ends lost 3 bases and 6 bases, in that order; junction bases with no gene match: 16. This CDR3 has 18 residues. Germline V gene lookup returns CDR1 GTSNPN and CDR2 SVGIG (reference sequence). The chain's CDR3 is CAWSTGTGGFRGSNEQFF. The CDR3 nucleotides read TGTGCCTGGAGCACCGGGACAGGGGGGTTCAGGGGGTCCAATGAGCAGTTCTTC.

A remark on this clone: Other DNA sequences in this specimen translate into the identical CDR3. The CDR3, as DNA: TGTGCCAGCAGTACAGGGGGCAGCTCCTACGAGCAGTACTTC. As protein: CASSTGGSSYEQYF. This chain uses TRBV27 with TRBJ2-7; 9 nucleotides line up with TRBD1. In germline, CDR1 is MNHEY, CDR2 SMNVEV (reference sequence). V trimming: 5 bases; J trimming: 0 bases; junction bases outside the gene matches: 2. CDR3 length: 14 residues.

The gene calls are TRBV7-2 and TRBJ2-7; 13 bases are a match to TRBD2. The ends lost 4 bases at V and 3 bases at J; junction bases unmatched: 3. The length of the CDR3 is 15 residues. Germline assignment: CDR1 SGHTA and CDR2 FQGNSA. In DNA, the CDR3 is TGTGCCAGCAGCTGGACTAGCGGGGGCCGCTACGAGCAGTACTTC. It specifies CASSWTSGGRYEQYF.

This clone was seen a handful of times. J is TRBJ2-2 and V is TRBV7-8; 7 bases line up with TRBD2. The CDR3 runs to 14 residues. Unmatched junction bases numbered 7, after V lost 6 bases and J lost 6 bases. Germline CDR1 and CDR2: SGHVS and FQNEAQ. CDR3 residues: CASRDGGSSGELFF. CDR3 nucleotide sequence: TGTGCCAGCAGGGACGGGGGGTCCTCCGGGGAGCTGTTTTTT.

This sequence joins TRBV28 and TRBJ2-2; 9 nucleotides match TRBD1. Trimming cost V 3 bases and J 1 base; bases outside gene matches: 6. The CDR3 is made up of 17 amino acids. Per germline, CDR1 MDHEN and CDR2 SYDVKM. CDR3 amino acids: CASSFGPGQGNTGELFF. Written as DNA, the CDR3 is TGTGCCAGCAGTTTCGGTCCGGGACAGGGGAACACCGGGGAGCTGTTTTTT.

The CDR3 DNA reads as TGTGCCAGCAGTGCAGACAGGGAGTATGGCTACACCTTC. Protein sequence: CASSADREYGYTF. The rearrangement uses TRBV2 and TRBJ1-2, with 7 bases identical to TRBD1. The CDR3 has 13 residues. J lost 5 bases, V lost 4 bases, and 4 bases had no gene match. The germline V gene encodes CDR1 SNHLY and CDR2 FYNNEI.

V usage is TRBV5-5 and J usage is TRBJ2-7; TRBD1 aligns across 9 bases. Germline-derived CDR1 and CDR2 are SGHKS and YYEKEE (reference sequence). V was pared by 5 bases and J by 1 base, with 7 bases of the junction left unmatched. This CDR3 region has 15 residues. In DNA, the CDR3 is TGTGCCAGCAGGCTTGGGACAGGGATTTCCTACGAGCAGTACTTC. This gives the protein CASRLGTGISYEQYF.

This chain connects TRBV2 to TRBJ2-5; 8 bases are a match to TRBD1. The germline CDR1 and CDR2 sequences are SNHLY and FYNNEI. The CDR3 loop spans 16 amino acids. With V trimmed by 6 bases and J by 6 bases, 15 bases remained unmatched. CDR3 region: CASRPAGQGITQTQYF. CDR3 bases: TGTGCCAGCAGACCCGCCGGACAGGGAATTACACAGACCCAGTACTTC.

This clone occurred a few times. The rearrangement uses TRBV28 and TRBJ1-5; D is perhaps TRBD1 (6 bases). Trimming removed 1 base from V and 7 bases from J, with 14 bases in between. The CDR3 totals 15 residues. Germline V gives CDR1 MDHEN, CDR2 SYDVKM. The chain's CDR3 is CASSLLEGGGQPQHF. CDR3 DNA sequence: TGTGCCAGCAGTTTATTGGAAGGGGGTGGGCAGCCCCAGCATTTT.

The chain carries TRBV28 and TRBJ2-7, with TRBD1 identical over 8 bases. The CDR3 runs 15 residues. Germline-derived CDR1 and CDR2 are MDHEN and SYDVKM. The V gene end was trimmed by 5 bases and the J gene end by 1 base; junction bases not matched to a gene: 7. In DNA, the CDR3 is TGTGCCAGCAGTGGGGCCGGGACAGGTTCCTACGAGCAGTACTTC. It translates to CASSGAGTGSYEQYF.

The chain recombines TRBV12-3 or TRBV12-4 with TRBJ2-7; D possibly corresponds to TRBD1 (6 bases). The CDR3 contains 12 residues. V lost 3 bases, J lost 5 bases, and 8 bases lay in between. The CDR3 loop reads CASSFGTNEQYF. The CDR3 nucleotides are TGTGCCAGCAGTTTCGGGACAAACGAGCAGTACTTC.

V is TRBV27 and J is TRBJ2-3; 9 positions agree with TRBD2. Unmatched junction bases numbered 6, after V lost 6 bases and J lost 2 bases. Germline V gene sequence: CDR1 MNHEY, CDR2 SMNVEV (reference sequence). This CDR3 has 15 residues. CDR3 protein: CASRPLAGPTDTQYF. CDR3 coding DNA: TGTGCCAGCAGACCCCTAGCGGGGCCCACAGATACGCAGTATTTT.

This clone was seen at least ten times. The chain joins TRBV7-9 to TRBJ1-1; D unclear. The V end lost 5 bases, the J end lost 1 base, and 17 bases lay between the germline ends. This CDR3 is built from 16 residues. Germline V gene lookup returns CDR1 SEHNR and CDR2 FQNEAQ (reference sequence). The CDR3 DNA reads TGTGCCAGCAGCCCCCCGAGCGGGGATTCGAACACTGAAGCTTTCTTT. It codes for CASSPPSGDSNTEAFF.

The V and J genes are TRBV6-5 and TRBJ1-5, with 11 bases identical to TRBD1. The CDR3 is 14 amino acids. Germline loops: CDR1 MNHEY, CDR2 SVGAGI. The V segment lost 5 bases and the J segment 6 bases; nucleotides outside the gene matches: 3. CDR3 region: CASSTGQGAQPQHF. The CDR3 nucleotides read TGTGCCAGCAGTACCGGACAGGGGGCTCAGCCCCAGCATTTT.

This clone was detected only once. J is TRBJ1-4 and V is TRBV5-6, with D uncertain. Per the germline V gene, CDR1 is SGHDT and CDR2 is YYEEEE. The V end was cut by 1 base, the J end by 2 bases, with 6 bases between. The CDR3 runs to 14 residues. The CDR3 DNA sequence: TGTGCCAGCAGCTTGTCCGGGACTAATGAAAAACTGTTTTTT. It translates to CASSLSGTNEKLFF.

This clone has just a few counts. The chain is built from TRBV18 and TRBJ2-7; TRBD1 agrees at 9 bases. V shed 6 bases, J shed 2 bases, and the junction held 8 bases outside the gene matches. Germline assignment: CDR1 KGHSH and CDR2 LQKENI. The CDR3 contains 15 residues. CDR3 sequence (DNA): TGTGCCAGCTCCCCCGGGACAGGGTATGCCTACGAGCAGTACTTC. It specifies CASSPGTGYAYEQYF.